This is a list of T cell receptor beta chains from one sample in a study of cytomegalovirus exposure and HLA in healthy donors. Only in-frame clones appear in the TCRdb table, and some are missing; sequencing was by immunoSEQ multiplex PCR. The sample carries 90,000 to 120,000 clones, about 84% recorded once. Input material: PBMCs. Receptors originate from a man under 40 in good health and CMV-seronegative. CDR3s include the opening cysteine and the closing phenylalanine or tryptophan. D genes are given only for firm matches. A clone size is listed for some rows: how often the clone was seen (once, few, many), or a class if it is expanded.

CDR3 DNA | CDR3 protein | V gene | clone size | J gene | D gene
TGTGCCAGCAGCTTAGTAGGGACTAGCGCCGGTGAGCAGTACTTC | CASSLVGTSAGEQYF | TRBV7-2 | once | TRBJ2-7 | TRBD2
TGCGCCAGCAGTGAGGGGAGCTCCTACAATGAGCAGTTCTTC | CASSEGSSYNEQFF | TRBV10-1 | . | TRBJ2-1 | .
TGTGCCAGCAGAAGACAGCAAAATTCACCCCTCCACTTT | CASRRQQNSPLHF | TRBV6-5 | . | TRBJ1-6 | .
TGTGCCAGCAAAGGGGGTGTGTCGGGAAACACTGAAGCTTTCTTT | CASKGGVSGNTEAFF | TRBV9 | . | TRBJ1-1 | .
TGTGCCAGCAATACCCTGGGAACAGGCGACACTGAAGCTTTCTTT | CASNTLGTGDTEAFF | TRBV25-1 | . | TRBJ1-1 | .
TGTGCCAGCAGACTAATCGGGACCTACGAGCAGTACTTC | CASRLIGTYEQYF | TRBV7-2 | . | TRBJ2-7 | .
TGTGCCTGGGCCCCCAAGCGTGAGCAGTTCTTC | CAWAPKREQFF | TRBV30 | few | TRBJ2-1 | .
TGTGCCAGCAGTTTGGGGCGCCGAGTGCAGCCCCAGCATTTT | CASSLGRRVQPQHF | TRBV27 | . | TRBJ1-5 | .
TGTGCCAGCTCACCCGGGGTGATGAACACCGGGGAGCTGTTTTTT | CASSPGVMNTGELFF | TRBV18 | . | TRBJ2-2 | .
TGCGCCAGCAGCCGACTAGGTCCTGGCGAGCAGTACTTC | CASSRLGPGEQYF | TRBV4-1 | . | TRBJ2-7 | .
TGTGCCAGCAGTCAGGGGGCCGATCAGTTCTTC | CASSQGADQFF | TRBV6-5 | few | TRBJ2-1 | TRBD1
TGTGCCAGCACGAGCTCCTATAATTCACCCCTCCACTTT | CASTSSYNSPLHF | TRBV18 | . | TRBJ1-6 | .
TGTGCCAGCAGGGACAGCGACCCCCTCTTT | CASRDSDPLF | TRBV6-1 | . | TRBJ1-1 | .
TGTGCCAGCAGTGAAGGGGCGGGGGGGCAAGAGACCCAGTACTTC | CASSEGAGGQETQYF | TRBV6-1 | . | TRBJ2-5 | TRBD2
TGTGCCAGCAGCGTCGGACTAGCGGACTACGAGCAGTACTTC | CASSVGLADYEQYF | TRBV9 | . | TRBJ2-7 | TRBD2
TGCAGCGTTGGGAGGATGACTAGCGGGGGCTCGGAGCAGTACTTC | CSVGRMTSGGSEQYF | TRBV29-1 | . | TRBJ2-7 | TRBD2
TGCGCCAGCAGAAGTAGGACAGGATCCTACGAGCAGTACTTC | CASRSRTGSYEQYF | TRBV4-1 | . | TRBJ2-7 | TRBD1
TGTGCCACCAGCAGATTCCTCTCAGGGGACACTGAAGCTTTCTTT | CATSRFLSGDTEAFF | TRBV15 | . | TRBJ1-1 | .
TGTGCCAGCAGTGAAGCGCTTCGGACTAGCGGAGAGACCCAGTACTTC | CASSEALRTSGETQYF | TRBV2 | . | TRBJ2-5 | TRBD2
TGTGCTAGTGGTTTGGTACCGGGCACAGATACGCAGTATTTT | CASGLVPGTDTQYF | TRBV12-5 | once | TRBJ2-3 | .
TGTGCCAGCAGCTTAATGACTAGCGGGCCTCTCAAGCAGTTCTTC | CASSLMTSGPLKQFF | TRBV7-2 | . | TRBJ2-1 | TRBD2
TGTGCCAGCACAGGGGGTGGCGAGCAGTACTTC | CASTGGGEQYF | TRBV11-2 | . | TRBJ2-7 | TRBD1
TGTGCCAGCAGCGGCCGACAGGGTGTCCCTACGGGCTACACCTTC | CASSGRQGVPTGYTF | TRBV2 | . | TRBJ1-2 | TRBD1
TGTGCCAGCAGTGACGCCCGGGGGGCCTCGGATGAGCAGTTCTTC | CASSDARGASDEQFF | TRBV6-4 | . | TRBJ2-1 | .
TGTGCCAGCAGCCAGGGCAACACAGATACGCAGTATTTT | CASSQGNTDTQYF | TRBV6-5 | . | TRBJ2-3 | .
TGTGCCAGCAGGGGGGCTAGCGGTTACTACGAGCAGTACTTC | CASRGASGYYEQYF | TRBV2 | . | TRBJ2-7 | .
TGTGCCAGCTCACCAGAGCGACTAGCTTTTTACGAGCAGTACTTC | CASSPERLAFYEQYF | TRBV18 | once | TRBJ2-7 | TRBD2
TGTGCCAGCAGCCAAGGAGGCAATCAGCCCCAGCATTTT | CASSQGGNQPQHF | TRBV4-2 | few | TRBJ1-5 | .
TGCGCCAGCAGTGAGTCGACAACGGGAGACCTCTACGAGCAGTACTTC | CASSESTTGDLYEQYF | TRBV10-1 | . | TRBJ2-7 | .
TGCAGTGCTAGTCCGGAGTACGAGCAGTACTTC | CSASPEYEQYF | TRBV20-1 | . | TRBJ2-7 | .
TGCGCCAGCAGCCAAGTCTTCGGGGGGGCTAGCACAGATACGCAGTATTTT | CASSQVFGGASTDTQYF | TRBV4-1 | . | TRBJ2-3 | TRBD2
TGTGCCAGCAGCGTAGCAGGGAACACTGAAGCTTTCTTT | CASSVAGNTEAFF | TRBV9 | . | TRBJ1-1 | .
TGTGCCAGCAGTTTGGGGGCGTTCTATGGCTACACCTTC | CASSLGAFYGYTF | TRBV27 | once | TRBJ1-2 | .
TGTGCCAGCTGGGGGAAGCGGGACCTCGTGGATACGCAGTATTTT | CASWGKRDLVDTQYF | TRBV7-8 | . | TRBJ2-3 | TRBD2
TGTGCCAGCAGCTTATCGGCGTCCGGGGCGGGATACGAGCAGTACTTC | CASSLSASGAGYEQYF | TRBV7-2 | . | TRBJ2-7 | .
TGCGCCAGCAGTGAGTCTAGGGGCCAAGCTTTCTTT | CASSESRGQAFF | TRBV10-1 | . | TRBJ1-1 | .
TGCGCCAGCAGCTCTCGGACTAGCGGGGGGGGGACAGATACGCAGTATTTT | CASSSRTSGGGTDTQYF | TRBV5-1 | . | TRBJ2-3 | TRBD2
TGCGCCAGCAGCCAGTCCGGGACAGAAACGCAGTATTTT | CASSQSGTETQYF | TRBV5-1 | . | TRBJ2-3 | TRBD1
TGTGCCAGCACCCCCCTGCGGCCGGGGGACCAGCCCCAGCATTTT | CASTPLRPGDQPQHF | TRBV6-6 | . | TRBJ1-5 | .
TGCGCCAGCAGCTTTGGCGGGGCAGAAGAGACCCAGTACTTC | CASSFGGAEETQYF | TRBV5-1 | . | TRBJ2-5 | .
TGTGCCAGCATGGGCAGTCATTTGAACACTGAAGCTTTCTTT | CASMGSHLNTEAFF | TRBV7-9 | . | TRBJ1-1 | .
TGTGCCAGCAGCTTACCAGGGGGAGAGACCCAGTACTTC | CASSLPGGETQYF | TRBV13 | . | TRBJ2-5 | TRBD1
TGTGCCAGTAGACAAGCGGGACAGGGTTATGGCTACACCTTC | CASRQAGQGYGYTF | TRBV19 | . | TRBJ1-2 | TRBD1
TGTGCCAGTAGTATAGGGGCGCTCCGGGGCTACACCTTC | CASSIGALRGYTF | TRBV19 | . | TRBJ1-2 | .